What follows is one T cell receptor (beta chain) and its context. Libraries were prepared by immunoSEQ multiplex PCR; TCRdb keeps only in-frame clonotypes and omits some of them. Counted here are approximately 300,000 clones, roughly nine tenths occurring once; the ten biggest clones make up less than 2.5%. The data derive from a study of blood T cell repertoires in COVID-19. Study summary: Sites across the United States, Italy and Spain contributed samples from acute and convalescent COVID-19.

Sequenced sample: peripheral blood. This receptor was identified in a man younger than 30 with active or convalescent COVID-19.

The CDR3 bases are TGTGCCAGCAGTACAATCACCTTGAACACTGAAGCTTTCTTT. It translates to CASSTITLNTEAFF. The rearrangement joins TRBV28 to TRBJ1-1, with unresolved D. The germline gives CDR1 MDHEN, CDR2 SYDVKM. V lost 5 bases and J 0 bases, leaving 10 bases between the germline ends. The CDR3 is made up of 14 amino acids. The full variable domain, in which reference TRBV28 and TRBJ1-1 provide the parts outside the CDR3, is DVKVTQSSRYLVKRTGEKVFLECVQDMDHENMFWYRQDPGLGLRLIYFSYDVKMKEKGDIPEGYSVSREKKERFSLILESASTNQTSMYLCASSTITLNTEAFFGQGTRLTVV.